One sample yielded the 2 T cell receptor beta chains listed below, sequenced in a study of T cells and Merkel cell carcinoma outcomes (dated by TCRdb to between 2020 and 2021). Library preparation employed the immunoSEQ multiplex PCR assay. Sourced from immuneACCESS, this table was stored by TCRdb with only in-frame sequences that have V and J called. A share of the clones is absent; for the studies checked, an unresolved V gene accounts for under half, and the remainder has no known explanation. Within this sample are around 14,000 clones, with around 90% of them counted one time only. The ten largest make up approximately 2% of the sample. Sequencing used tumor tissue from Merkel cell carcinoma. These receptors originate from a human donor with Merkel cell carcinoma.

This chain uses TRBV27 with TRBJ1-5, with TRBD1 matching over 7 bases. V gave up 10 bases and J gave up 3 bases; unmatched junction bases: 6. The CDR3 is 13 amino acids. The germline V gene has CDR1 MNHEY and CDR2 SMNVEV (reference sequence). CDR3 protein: CATKGGNNQPQHF. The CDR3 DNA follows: TGTGCCACCAAAGGGGGCAACAATCAGCCCCAGCATTTT.

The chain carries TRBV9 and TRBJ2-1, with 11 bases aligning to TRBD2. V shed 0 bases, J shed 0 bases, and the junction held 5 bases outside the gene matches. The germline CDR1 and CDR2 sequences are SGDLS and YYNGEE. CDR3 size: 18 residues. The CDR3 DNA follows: TGTGCCAGCAGCGTAGGACTAGCGGGGCCCAGCTCCTACAATGAGCAGTTCTTC. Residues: CASSVGLAGPSSYNEQFF. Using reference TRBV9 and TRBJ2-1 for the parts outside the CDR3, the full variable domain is DSGVTQTPKHLITATGQRVTLRCSPRSGDLSVYWYQQSLDQGLQFLIQYYNGEERAKGNILERFSAQQFPDLHSELNLSSLELGDSALYFCASSVGLAGPSSYNEQFFGPGTRLTVL.